This entry features one TCR beta chain sequence. Its antigen is as yet unknown. Trimming took 4 bases from V and 6 from J, leaving 14 bases between them. Germline V lookup: CDR1 DFQATT, CDR2 SNEGSKA (reference sequence). The CDR3 is made up of 13 amino acids. TCRdb fed the RT-PCR reads into MiXCR, producing one record per CDR3 protein. In the table there are more than 600,000 distinct CDR3 sequences, less than 20% of which are singletons. This record comes from a study of response to subunit inactivated influenza vaccine. Study outcomes and limitations: Every seasonal influenza vaccination brings in few new T cells, the authors suggested.

V gene TRBV20-1 combines with J gene TRBJ2-3; D possibly corresponds to TRBD2 (5 bases). Sample: PBMCs from blood, taken 5 days after vaccination. This clonotype originated in a man between 50 and 59 years old who received an inactivated influenza vaccine. This CDR3 is CSANREPQDTQYF. CDR3 sequence (DNA): TGCAGTGCTAACCGGGAACCGCAGGATACGCAGTATTTT.